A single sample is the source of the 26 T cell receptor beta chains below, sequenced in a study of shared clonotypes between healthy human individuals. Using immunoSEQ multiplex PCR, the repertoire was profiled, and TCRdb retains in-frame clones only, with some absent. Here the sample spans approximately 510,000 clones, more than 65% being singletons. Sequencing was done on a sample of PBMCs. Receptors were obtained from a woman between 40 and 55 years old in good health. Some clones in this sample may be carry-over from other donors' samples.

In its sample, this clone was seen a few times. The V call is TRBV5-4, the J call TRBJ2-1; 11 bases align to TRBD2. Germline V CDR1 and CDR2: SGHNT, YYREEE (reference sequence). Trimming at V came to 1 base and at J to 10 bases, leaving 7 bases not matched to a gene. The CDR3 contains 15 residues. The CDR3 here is CASSLTSGGTTEQFF. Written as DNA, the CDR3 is TGTGCCAGCAGCTTGACTAGCGGGGGCACTACGGAGCAGTTCTTC.

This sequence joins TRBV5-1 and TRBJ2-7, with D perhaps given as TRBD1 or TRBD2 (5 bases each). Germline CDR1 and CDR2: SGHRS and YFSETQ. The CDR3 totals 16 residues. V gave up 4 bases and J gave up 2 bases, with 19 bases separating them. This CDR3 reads CASSTTPRQGAYEQYF. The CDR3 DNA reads TGCGCCAGCAGCACAACCCCTCGGCAGGGAGCCTACGAGCAGTACTTC. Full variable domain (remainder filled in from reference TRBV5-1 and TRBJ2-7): KAGVTQTPRYLIKTRGQQVTLSCSPISGHRSVSWYQQTPGQGLQFLFEYFSETQRNKGNFPGRFSGRQFSNSRSEMNVSTLELGDSALYLCASSTTPRQGAYEQYFGPGTRLTVT.

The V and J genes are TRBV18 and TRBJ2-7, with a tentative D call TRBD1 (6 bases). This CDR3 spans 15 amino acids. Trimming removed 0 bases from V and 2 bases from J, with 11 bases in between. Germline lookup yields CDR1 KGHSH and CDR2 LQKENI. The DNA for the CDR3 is TGTGCCAGCTCACCACCCGGGACACCCACCTACGAGCAGTACTTC. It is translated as CASSPPGTPTYEQYF.

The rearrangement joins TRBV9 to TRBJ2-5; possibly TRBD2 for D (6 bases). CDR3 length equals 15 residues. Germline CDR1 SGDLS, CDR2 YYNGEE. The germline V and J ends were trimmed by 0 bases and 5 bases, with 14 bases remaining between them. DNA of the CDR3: TGTGCCAGCAGCGTAGATGGGGGAGGAGGGGAGACCCAGTACTTC. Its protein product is CASSVDGGGGETQYF. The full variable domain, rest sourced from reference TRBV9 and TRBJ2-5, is DSGVTQTPKHLITATGQRVTLRCSPRSGDLSVYWYQQSLDQGLQFLIQYYNGEERAKGNILERFSAQQFPDLHSELNLSSLELGDSALYFCASSVDGGGGETQYFGPGTRLLVL.

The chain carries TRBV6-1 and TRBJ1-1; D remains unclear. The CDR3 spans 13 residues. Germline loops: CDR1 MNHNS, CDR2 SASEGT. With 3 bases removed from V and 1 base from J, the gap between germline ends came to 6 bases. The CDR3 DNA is TGTGCCAGCAGTGACCAGTCGAACACTGAAGCTTTCTTT. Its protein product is CASSDQSNTEAFF.

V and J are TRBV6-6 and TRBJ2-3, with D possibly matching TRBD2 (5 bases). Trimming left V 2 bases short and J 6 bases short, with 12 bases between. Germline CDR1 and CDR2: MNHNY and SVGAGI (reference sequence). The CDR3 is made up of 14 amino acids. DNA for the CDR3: TGTGCCAGCAGTTACCCTAGTCAGCGGGATACGCAGTATTTT. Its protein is CASSYPSQRDTQYF.

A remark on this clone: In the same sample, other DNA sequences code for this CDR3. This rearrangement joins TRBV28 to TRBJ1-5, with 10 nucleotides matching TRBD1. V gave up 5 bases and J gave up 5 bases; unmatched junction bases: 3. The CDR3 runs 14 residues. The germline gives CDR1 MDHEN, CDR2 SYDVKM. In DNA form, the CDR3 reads TGTGCCAGCAGTAGCGGACAGGGGGATCAGCCCCAGCATTTT. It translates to CASSSGQGDQPQHF.

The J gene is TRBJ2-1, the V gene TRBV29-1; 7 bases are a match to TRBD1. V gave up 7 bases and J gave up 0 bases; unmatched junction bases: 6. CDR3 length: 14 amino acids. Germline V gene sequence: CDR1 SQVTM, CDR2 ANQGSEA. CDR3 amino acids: CSGRRQGSYNEQFF. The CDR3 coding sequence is TGCAGCGGGCGCAGACAGGGCTCCTACAATGAGCAGTTCTTC.

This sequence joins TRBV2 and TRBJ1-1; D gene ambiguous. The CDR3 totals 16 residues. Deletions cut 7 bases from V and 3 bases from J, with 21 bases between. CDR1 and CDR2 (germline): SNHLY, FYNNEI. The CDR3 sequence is CASTGPSLRPYTEAFF. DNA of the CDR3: TGTGCCAGCACAGGCCCATCCTTGAGGCCGTACACTGAAGCTTTCTTT.

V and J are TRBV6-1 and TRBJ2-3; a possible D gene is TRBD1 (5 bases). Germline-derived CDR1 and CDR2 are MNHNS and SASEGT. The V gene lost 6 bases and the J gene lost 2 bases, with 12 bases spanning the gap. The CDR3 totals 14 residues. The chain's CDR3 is CASRTTDATDTQYF. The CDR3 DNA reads TGTGCCAGCAGGACGACAGACGCCACAGATACGCAGTATTTT.

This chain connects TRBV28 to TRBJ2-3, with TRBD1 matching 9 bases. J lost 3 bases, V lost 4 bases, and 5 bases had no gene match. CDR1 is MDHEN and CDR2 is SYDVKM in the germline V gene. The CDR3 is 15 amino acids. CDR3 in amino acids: CASSSPGQGTDTQYF. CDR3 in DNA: TGTGCCAGCAGTTCCCCGGGACAGGGAACAGATACGCAGTATTTT.

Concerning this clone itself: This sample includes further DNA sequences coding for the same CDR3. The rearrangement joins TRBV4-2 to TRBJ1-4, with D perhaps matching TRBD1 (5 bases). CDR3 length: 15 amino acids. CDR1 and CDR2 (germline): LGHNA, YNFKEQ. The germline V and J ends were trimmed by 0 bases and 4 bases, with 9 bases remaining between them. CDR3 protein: CASSQDRGFNEKLFF. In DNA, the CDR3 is TGTGCCAGCAGCCAAGATAGGGGATTTAATGAAAAACTGTTTTTT.

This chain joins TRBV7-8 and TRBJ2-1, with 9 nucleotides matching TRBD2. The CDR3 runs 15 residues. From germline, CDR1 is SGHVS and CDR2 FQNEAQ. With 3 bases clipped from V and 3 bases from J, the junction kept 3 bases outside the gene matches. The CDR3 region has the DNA TGTGCCAGCAGCTTCGCGGGAGGGAACTACAATGAGCAGTTCTTC. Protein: CASSFAGGNYNEQFF. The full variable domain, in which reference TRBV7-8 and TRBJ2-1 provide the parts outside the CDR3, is GAGVSQSPRYKVAKRGQDVALRCDPISGHVSLFWYQQALGQGPEFLTYFQNEAQLDKSGLPSDRFFAERPEGSVSTLKIQRTQQEDSAVYLCASSFAGGNYNEQFFGPGTRLTVL.

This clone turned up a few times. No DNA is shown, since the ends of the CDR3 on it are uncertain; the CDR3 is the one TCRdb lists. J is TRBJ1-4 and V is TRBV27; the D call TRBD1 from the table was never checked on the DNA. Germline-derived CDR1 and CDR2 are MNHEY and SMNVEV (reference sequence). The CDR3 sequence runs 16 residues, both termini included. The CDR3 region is CASSFGPGITNEKLFF.

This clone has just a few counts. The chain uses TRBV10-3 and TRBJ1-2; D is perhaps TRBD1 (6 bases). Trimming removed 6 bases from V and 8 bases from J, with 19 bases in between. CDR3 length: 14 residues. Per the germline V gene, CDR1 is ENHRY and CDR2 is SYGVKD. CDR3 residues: CAISPKTGHGGYTF. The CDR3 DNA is TGTGCCATCAGCCCCAAGACAGGCCACGGGGGCTACACCTTC.

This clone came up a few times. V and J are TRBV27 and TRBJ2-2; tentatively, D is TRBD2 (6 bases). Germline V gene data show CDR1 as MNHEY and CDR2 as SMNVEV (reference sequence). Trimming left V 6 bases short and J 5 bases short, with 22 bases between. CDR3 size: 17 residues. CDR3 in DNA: TGTGCCAGCAGCGAGTTGGGCGGGAACTATAATACCGGGGAGCTGTTTTTT. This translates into CASSELGGNYNTGELFF.

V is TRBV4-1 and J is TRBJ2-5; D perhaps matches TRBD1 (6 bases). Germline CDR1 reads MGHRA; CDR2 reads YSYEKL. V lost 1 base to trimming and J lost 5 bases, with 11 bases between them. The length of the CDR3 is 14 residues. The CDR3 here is CASSQAGRGETQYF. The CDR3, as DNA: TGCGCCAGCAGCCAAGCGGGTAGGGGGGAGACCCAGTACTTC.

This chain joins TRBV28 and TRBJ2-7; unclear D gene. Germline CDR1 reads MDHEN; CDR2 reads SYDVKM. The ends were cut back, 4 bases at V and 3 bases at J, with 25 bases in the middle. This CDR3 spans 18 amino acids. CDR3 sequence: CASSSAPGVGWFIYEQYF. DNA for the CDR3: TGTGCCAGCAGTTCCGCCCCCGGCGTAGGGTGGTTTATCTACGAGCAGTACTTC.

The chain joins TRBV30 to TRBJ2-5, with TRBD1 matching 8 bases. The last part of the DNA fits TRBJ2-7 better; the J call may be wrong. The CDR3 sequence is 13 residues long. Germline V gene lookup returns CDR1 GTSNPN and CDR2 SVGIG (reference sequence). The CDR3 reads CAWSVRQGFEQYF. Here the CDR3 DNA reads TGTGCCTGGAGTGTACGACAGGGGTTCGAGCAGTACTTC.

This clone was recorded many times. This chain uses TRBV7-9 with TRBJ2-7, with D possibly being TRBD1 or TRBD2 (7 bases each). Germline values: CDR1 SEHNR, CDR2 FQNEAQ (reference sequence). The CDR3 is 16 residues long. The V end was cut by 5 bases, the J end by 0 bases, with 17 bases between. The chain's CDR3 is CASSRGGTADSYEQYF. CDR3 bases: TGTGCCAGCAGCCGGGGAGGGACAGCGGACTCCTACGAGCAGTACTTC. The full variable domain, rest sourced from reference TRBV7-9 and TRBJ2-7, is DTGVSQNPRHKITKRGQNVTFRCDPISEHNRLYWYRQTLGQGPEFLTYFQNEAQLEKSRLLSDRFSAERPKGSFSTLEIQRTEQGDSAMYLCASSRGGTADSYEQYFGPGTRLTVT.

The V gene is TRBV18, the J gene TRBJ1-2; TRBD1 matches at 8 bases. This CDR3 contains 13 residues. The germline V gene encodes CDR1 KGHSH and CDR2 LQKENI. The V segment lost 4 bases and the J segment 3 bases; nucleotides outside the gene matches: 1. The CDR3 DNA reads TGTGCCAGCTCACAACAGGGGGACTATGGCTACACCTTC. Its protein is CASSQQGDYGYTF.

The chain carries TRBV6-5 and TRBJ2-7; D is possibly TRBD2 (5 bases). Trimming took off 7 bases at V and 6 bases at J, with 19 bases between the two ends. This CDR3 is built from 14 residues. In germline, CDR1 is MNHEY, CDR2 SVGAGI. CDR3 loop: CASKSVTLAGEQYF. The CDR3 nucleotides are TGTGCCAGCAAGAGTGTCACCTTGGCGGGCGAGCAGTACTTC.

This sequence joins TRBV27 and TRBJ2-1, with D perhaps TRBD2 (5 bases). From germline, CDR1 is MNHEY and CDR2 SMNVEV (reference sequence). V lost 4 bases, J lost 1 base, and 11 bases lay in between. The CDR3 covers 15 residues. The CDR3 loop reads CASSSAGQSYNEQFF. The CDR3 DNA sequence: TGTGCCAGCAGTTCGGCGGGCCAATCCTACAATGAGCAGTTCTTC.

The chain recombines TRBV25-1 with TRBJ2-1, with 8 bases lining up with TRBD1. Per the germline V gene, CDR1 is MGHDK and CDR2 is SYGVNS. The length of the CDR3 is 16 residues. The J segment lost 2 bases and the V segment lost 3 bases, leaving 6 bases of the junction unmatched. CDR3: CASSDRTGTPYNEQFF. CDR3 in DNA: TGTGCCAGCAGTGACCGGACAGGGACCCCCTACAATGAGCAGTTCTTC. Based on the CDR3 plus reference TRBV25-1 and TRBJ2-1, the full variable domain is EADIYQTPRYLVIGTGKKITLECSQTMGHDKMYWYQQDPGMELHLIHYSYGVNSTEKGDLSSESTVSRIRTEHFPLTLESARPSHTSQYLCASSDRTGTPYNEQFFGPGTRLTVL.

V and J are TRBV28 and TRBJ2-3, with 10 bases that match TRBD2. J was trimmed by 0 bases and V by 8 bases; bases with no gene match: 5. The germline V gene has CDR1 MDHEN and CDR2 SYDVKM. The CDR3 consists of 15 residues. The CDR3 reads CASGLTSGSTDTQYF. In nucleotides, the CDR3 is TGTGCCAGCGGATTGACTAGCGGGAGCACAGATACGCAGTATTTT.

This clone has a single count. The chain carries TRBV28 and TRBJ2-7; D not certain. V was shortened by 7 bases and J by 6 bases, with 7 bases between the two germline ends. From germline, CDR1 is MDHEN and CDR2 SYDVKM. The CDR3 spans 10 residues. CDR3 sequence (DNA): TGTGCCAGCAAAGACTCCGAGCAGTACTTC. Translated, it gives CASKDSEQYF.